This T cell receptor (beta chain) was captured by sequencing in a study of Graves' ophthalmopathy and Graves' hyperthyroidism. Notes on the study in general: A model of 13 signatures distinguished ophthalmopathy from stable hyperthyroidism at 85% to 90% sensitivity and roughly 81% specificity. The majority of expanded thyroid clonotypes above 0.001 frequency also occurred in blood. The study's model predicted ophthalmopathy progression at 70.59% sensitivity and about 72% specificity.

Diagnostic conclusions were grounded in clinical symptoms, serum thyroxine, TRAb, thyroid ultrasound and orbital computed tomography. CDR3 size: 12 residues. CDR1 MDHEN and CDR2 SYDVKM come from the germline V gene. TCR beta CDR3 regions were amplified from RNA transcripts. An opening RT-PCR round employed HTBI primers and preceded a second-round multiplex PCR. Using its own MiXCR run on the multiplex PCR reads, TCRdb lists one record per CDR3 protein. The data show fewer than 650,000 distinct CDR3 sequences, 22% seen once. For this clonotype: Its cognate antigen is unknown.

The chain joins TRBV28 to TRBJ1-1, with D possibly being TRBD1 (5 bases). Source material: peripheral blood. This receptor was obtained from a woman between 18 and 29 years old with stable Graves' hyperthyroidism. Some clones in this sample may be carry-over from other donors' samples. The DNA for the CDR3 is TGTGTCGCGCGGGGCATGAACACTGAAGCTTTCTTT. Amino acid sequence: CVARGMNTEAFF.